One sample yielded the 20 T cell receptor beta chains listed below, sequenced in a study of blood T cell repertoires in COVID-19. Data came from immunoSEQ multiplex PCR; TCRdb stores just in-frame clones and leaves some out. Of about 120,000 clones listed, approximately 90% were seen once; the top ten hold about a tenth. Sequences were obtained from peripheral blood. These receptors all come from a man aged 50 to 60 with acute or convalescent COVID-19.

Here the CDR3 reads CASSPQTGGYGNTIYF. DNA of the CDR3: TGTGCCAGCAGCCCCCAGACAGGGGGATATGGAAACACCATATATTTT. The chain joins TRBV7-2 to TRBJ1-3; 9 nucleotides align to TRBD1. CDR3 size: 16 residues. In germline, CDR1 is SGHTA, CDR2 FQGNSA. V lost 5 bases to trimming and J lost 3 bases; unmatched junction nucleotides: 8.

The V and J genes are TRBV19 and TRBJ2-6, with 8 bases that match TRBD1. V gave up 6 bases and J gave up 0 bases; unmatched junction bases: 10. The CDR3 runs 18 residues. Germline loops: CDR1 LNHDA, CDR2 SQIVND (reference sequence). The CDR3 DNA reads as TGTGCCAGTAGATACGGGACAGGCGTGGACTCTGGGGCCAACGTCCTGACTTTC. Amino acids: CASRYGTGVDSGANVLTF. The full variable domain, its missing parts supplied by reference TRBV19 and TRBJ2-6, is DGGITQSPKYLFRKEGQNVTLSCEQNLNHDAMYWYRQDPGQGLRLIYYSQIVNDFQKGDIAEGYSVSREKKESFPLTVTSAQKNPTAFYLCASRYGTGVDSGANVLTFGAGSRLTVL.

J is TRBJ2-2 and V is TRBV7-9; possible D gene TRBD2, 5 bases. This CDR3 contains 18 residues. Germline V gene data show CDR1 as SEHNR and CDR2 as FQNEAQ (reference sequence). Trimming removed 8 bases at V and 0 bases at J, with 22 bases between. In DNA form, the CDR3 reads TGTGCCAGCGGATTACGAAGTCGGGGTCCCCCGAACACCGGGGAGCTGTTTTTT. Amino acid sequence: CASGLRSRGPPNTGELFF. The whole variable domain, filled in from reference TRBV7-9 and TRBJ2-2, reads DTGVSQNPRHKITKRGQNVTFRCDPISEHNRLYWYRQTLGQGPEFLTYFQNEAQLEKSRLLSDRFSAERPKGSFSTLEIQRTEQGDSAMYLCASGLRSRGPPNTGELFFGEGSRLTVL.

The rearrangement joins TRBV10-2 to TRBJ1-3, with a weak D call TRBD1 (6 bases). The CDR3 consists of 16 residues. The V gene's germline CDR1 is WSHSY and CDR2 SAAADI. V lost 0 bases and J 0 bases, leaving 9 bases between the germline ends. DNA of the CDR3: TGCGCCAGCAGTGAGTCGGACAGCGGCTCTGGAAACACCATATATTTT. It encodes CASSESDSGSGNTIYF.

J is TRBJ2-7 and V is TRBV5-6; no clear D. The CDR3 runs 12 residues. CDR1 is SGHDT and CDR2 is YYEEEE in the germline V gene. The V gene lost 0 bases and the J gene lost 4 bases, with 5 bases spanning the gap. CDR3 DNA: TGTGCCAGCAGCTTGGGGCGGTACGAGCAGTACTTC. It yields the protein CASSLGRYEQYF.

This clone was recorded once. The chain recombines TRBV9 with TRBJ2-7; 7 bases line up with TRBD2. The CDR3 runs 14 residues. Losses at the gene ends were 0 bases for V and 3 bases for J; bases not matched to a gene: 3. Germline assignment: CDR1 SGDLS and CDR2 YYNGEE. The CDR3 DNA reads TGTGCCAGCAGCGTAGCTCGGGGGGACTACGAGCAGTACTTC. Translated, it gives CASSVARGDYEQYF.

V usage is TRBV28 and J usage is TRBJ1-1; 10 bases fit TRBD1. The CDR3 is 16 residues long. The germline V gene encodes CDR1 MDHEN and CDR2 SYDVKM. Trimming removed 2 bases from V and 6 bases from J; junction bases left unmatched: 9. The CDR3 DNA is TGTGCCAGCAGTTTAAGTCCGGGGACAGGGGAATCTGAAGCTTTCTTT. Residues: CASSLSPGTGESEAFF.

This chain uses TRBV27 with TRBJ1-4, with TRBD1 matching over 7 bases. With 6 bases clipped from V and 7 bases from J, the junction kept 5 bases outside the gene matches. This CDR3 has 13 amino acids. Germline CDR1 reads MNHEY; CDR2 reads SMNVEV (reference sequence). Written as DNA, the CDR3 is TGTGCCAGCAGCCCTTGGACAGGTGAAAAACTGTTTTTT. Protein: CASSPWTGEKLFF.

This chain links TRBV7-9 with TRBJ1-2, with D maybe TRBD1 (5 bases). CDR1 SEHNR and CDR2 FQNEAQ come from the germline V gene (reference sequence). This CDR3 region has 14 residues. V shed 5 bases and J shed 7 bases, with 17 bases lying between them. CDR3: CASSPPAGFGGYTF. The DNA for the CDR3 is TGTGCCAGCAGCCCCCCCGCAGGGTTTGGTGGCTACACCTTC.

The V call is TRBV5-1, the J call TRBJ2-2; possibly TRBD2 for D (5 bases). The CDR3 contains 15 residues. Trimming took off 0 bases at V and 3 bases at J, with 9 bases between the two ends. CDR1 SGHRS and CDR2 YFSETQ come from the germline V gene. CDR3 bases: TGCGCCAGCAGCTTGGAGGGAGTTCACACCGGGGAGCTGTTTTTT. It encodes CASSLEGVHTGELFF.

The chain is built from TRBV20-1 and TRBJ2-7; possibly TRBD1 for D (6 bases). V lost 2 bases to trimming and J lost 6 bases, with 8 bases between them. Per germline, CDR1 DFQATT and CDR2 SNEGSKA (reference sequence). CDR3 length: 11 residues. CDR3 nucleotide sequence: TGCAGTGCTAGACAGGGGAGCGAGCAGTACTTC. It specifies CSARQGSEQYF.

The V and J genes are TRBV18 and TRBJ1-1; 8 bases line up with TRBD1. J gave up 4 bases and V 5 bases, and 6 bases lay outside the gene matches. The CDR3 sequence is 14 residues long. CDR1 KGHSH and CDR2 LQKENI come from the germline V gene. The CDR3 spells CASSSGQGATEAFF. The DNA for the CDR3 is TGTGCCAGCTCATCCGGACAGGGTGCCACTGAAGCTTTCTTT.

This clone was recorded only once. The V call is TRBV28, the J call TRBJ1-2; D not resolved. CDR3 length: 15 amino acids. Germline CDR1 and CDR2: MDHEN and SYDVKM. Trimming removed 3 bases at V and 3 bases at J, with 14 bases between. In nucleotides, the CDR3 is TGTGCCAGCAGTTTTCCACGGGGAGGTGACTATGGCTACACCTTC. This codes for CASSFPRGGDYGYTF.

The V gene is TRBV11-3, the J gene TRBJ2-1, with 9 bases matching TRBD2. This CDR3 spans 15 amino acids. Trimming removed 2 bases from V and 9 bases from J; junction bases left unmatched: 8. Germline loops: CDR1 SGHNT, CDR2 YENEEA. Here the CDR3 reads CASSLSSSGRVEQFF. CDR3 nucleotide sequence: TGTGCCAGCAGCTTAAGTAGTAGCGGGAGAGTTGAGCAGTTCTTC. Filled out from reference TRBV11-3 and TRBJ2-1, the complete variable domain reads EAGVVQSPRYKIIEKKQPVAFWCNPISGHNTLYWYLQNLGQGPELLIRYENEEAVDDSQLPKDRFSAERLKGVDSTLKIQPAELGDSAVYLCASSLSSSGRVEQFFGPGTRLTVL.

The rearrangement joins TRBV3-1 (or the pseudogene TRBV3-2) to TRBJ2-5; D gene ambiguous. CDR3 length: 15 amino acids. Between the trimmed V and J ends, which lost 3 bases and 4 bases, there was a span of 15 bases. Per germline, CDR1 LGHDT and CDR2 YNNKEL (reference sequence). The CDR3 here is CASSHRGTPAETQYF. The CDR3, as DNA: TGTGCCAGCAGCCACCGAGGAACACCGGCAGAGACCCAGTACTTC.

As DNA, the CDR3 is TGTGCCAGCTTTCCTAGGGGCACAAACACCATATATTTT. Protein: CASFPRGTNTIYF. This sequence joins TRBV28 and TRBJ1-3, with D possibly being TRBD1 (5 bases). Germline V gene data show CDR1 as MDHEN and CDR2 as SYDVKM. This CDR3 has 13 residues. V was cut by 8 bases and J by 6 bases, with 14 bases left in between.

The chain couples TRBV11-2 to TRBJ2-1, with a tentative D call TRBD2 (5 bases). CDR3 size: 13 residues. The germline V gene has CDR1 SGHAT and CDR2 FQNNGV. The V and J ends lost 5 bases and 4 bases respectively, with 9 bases between them. The CDR3 sequence is CASSPRVYNEQFF. DNA of the CDR3: TGTGCCAGCAGCCCGCGGGTTTACAATGAGCAGTTCTTC.

The chain joins TRBV7-2 to TRBJ1-1; unclear D gene. Deletions cut 7 bases from V and 7 bases from J, with 19 bases between. CDR1 is SGHTA and CDR2 is FQGNSA in the germline V gene. The CDR3 runs 14 residues. The CDR3 loop reads CASIPGPEVGEAFF. CDR3 bases: TGTGCCAGCATCCCGGGTCCCGAGGTTGGTGAAGCTTTCTTT.

The count of this clone is one. The chain uses TRBV9 and TRBJ1-4; a possible D gene is TRBD1 (6 bases). V dropped 4 bases and J dropped 5 bases, with 12 bases sitting between them. The CDR3 has 14 residues. Germline V gene data show CDR1 as SGDLS and CDR2 as YYNGEE. This CDR3 reads CASSPGHRNEKLFF. The CDR3 DNA reads TGTGCCAGCAGCCCGGGACACCGAAATGAAAAACTGTTTTTT.

CDR3 nucleotides: TGTGCCTGGAGTGGCAGTAATAGCAATCAGCCCCAGCATTTT. Translation gives CAWSGSNSNQPQHF. The V gene is TRBV30, the J gene TRBJ1-5; D is ambiguous. Germline CDR1 reads GTSNPN; CDR2 reads SVGIG (reference sequence). Trimming stripped 1 base from V and 0 bases from J, with 7 bases between. The CDR3 length is 14 residues. The variable domain in full, completed from reference TRBV30 and TRBJ1-5, reads SQTIHQWPATLVQPVGSPLSLECTVEGTSNPNLYWYRQAAGRGLQLLFYSVGIGQISSEVPQNLSASRPQDRQFILSSKKLLLSDSGFYLCAWSGSNSNQPQHFGDGTRLSIL.